The rows below give T cell receptor beta chains drawn from one sample of a study of T-cell reconstitution after alpha-beta-depleted transplantation in children. TCRdb reanalysed the PCR reads using MiXCR and keeps one entry per CDR3 protein. The sample has 250,000 to 350,000 distinct CDR3 sequences, 9.9% seen once. The sample was PBMCs from the stem cell graft donor, taken from the stem cell graft. All receptors come from a human donor who donated a stem cell graft to a child with SCID. Both conserved end residues are part of each CDR3. A D gene is named only where the DNA matches it firmly. Size values are once, few and many counts, or a class for expanded clones, and some rows have none.

V gene: TRBV5-1; D gene: -; clone size: -; J gene: TRBJ2-7; CDR3 DNA: TGCGCCAGCAGCCCCGGATTACAGGCCCTATACGAGCAGTACTTC; CDR3 protein: CASSPGLQALYEQYF
V gene: TRBV5-6; D gene: TRBD2; clone size: many; J gene: TRBJ2-1; CDR3 DNA: TGTGCCAGCAGCTGGGAGCGGGGAGAGCAGTTCTTC; CDR3 protein: CASSWERGEQFF
V gene: TRBV6-5; D gene: TRBD1; clone size: -; J gene: TRBJ1-4; CDR3 DNA: TGTGCCAGCAGCCCCGGACAGGGAGGTGTCGTTAGTGAAAAACTGTTTTTT; CDR3 protein: CASSPGQGGVVSEKLFF
V gene: TRBV25-1; D gene: -; clone size: many; J gene: TRBJ1-3; CDR3 DNA: TGTGCCAGCAGTGAACCCCCGAACACCATATATTTT; CDR3 protein: CASSEPPNTIYF
V gene: TRBV2; D gene: -; clone size: -; J gene: TRBJ2-3; CDR3 DNA: TGTGCCAGCAGCGCCCCCAGGGATACGCAGTATTTT; CDR3 protein: CASSAPRDTQYF
V gene: TRBV5-1; D gene: -; clone size: -; J gene: TRBJ2-3; CDR3 DNA: TGCGCCAGCAGCCAAGCGGGGCCGGGGGCCGAAGATACGCAGTATTTT; CDR3 protein: CASSQAGPGAEDTQYF
V gene: TRBV27; D gene: -; clone size: many; J gene: TRBJ1-4; CDR3 DNA: TGTGCCAGCACTCAAGGGTGGGGTAATGAAAAACTGTTTTTT; CDR3 protein: CASTQGWGNEKLFF
V gene: TRBV6-1; D gene: -; clone size: few; J gene: TRBJ2-7; CDR3 DNA: TGTGCCAGCAACCTGAATAGACTCCCCCCCTACGAGCAGTACTTC; CDR3 protein: CASNLNRLPPYEQYF
V gene: TRBV5-1; D gene: TRBD1; clone size: -; J gene: TRBJ2-5; CDR3 DNA: TGCGCCAGCAAACCGATCGGGACAGGGCAAGAGACCCAGTACTTC; CDR3 protein: CASKPIGTGQETQYF
V gene: TRBV18; D gene: -; clone size: -; J gene: TRBJ1-3; CDR3 DNA: TGTGCCAGCTCACCAGCTTTAGCGTCTGTGGGCACCATATATTTT; CDR3 protein: CASSPALASVGTIYF